The present T cell receptor beta chain was sequenced within a study of blood T cell repertoires in COVID-19. Assay used: immunoSEQ multiplex PCR; TCRdb lists only in-frame clones, some missing. Of about 120,000 clones in the sample, around 77% were seen once. The germline V gene encodes CDR1 SNHLY and CDR2 FYNNEI. V gave up 2 bases and J gave up 3 bases, with 5 bases separating them. The CDR3 is 12 residues long. The chain has TRBV2 and TRBJ2-7; the D is unclear. The receptor was isolated from a human donor in a cohort sampled during active COVID-19. The sample consisted of peripheral blood. Here the CDR3 DNA reads TGTGCCAGCAGTGAACTCAGCTACGAGCAGTACTTC. Translated: CASSELSYEQYF.